This T cell receptor beta chain was profiled in a study of cytomegalovirus exposure and HLA in healthy donors. TCRdb's table, derived via immunoSEQ multiplex PCR, lists solely in-frame clones and lacks some. The table includes roughly 130,000 clones, roughly 86% detected once. The study drew the donors from its approximately 120-subject validation cohort, separate from the 666-subject first cohort. V dropped 2 bases and J dropped 6; count of bases not matched to a gene: 4. CDR1 and CDR2 from the germline V gene are SGHTA and FQGNSA. The CDR3 has 14 residues. Sequences were obtained from PBMCs. This chain connects TRBV7-2 to TRBJ1-5; TRBD1 matches 7 bases. The sequence was collected from a man aged 30-40 years in good health and CMV-seronegative. The CDR3 spells CASSLTGVGQPQHF. CDR3 bases: TGTGCCAGCAGCTTAACAGGGGTAGGTCAGCCCCAGCATTTT.